A selection of T cell receptor beta chains follows, all from one sample in a study of blood T cell repertoires in COVID-19. The data were produced by immunoSEQ multiplex PCR, yet TCRdb's version contains in-frame clones alone and is incomplete. The sample consists of around 320,000 clones, about 90% of them appearing once. The sample consisted of peripheral blood. All receptors derive from a woman aged 25 to 45 with COVID-19, enrolled during active disease. The CDR3 runs from the conserved cysteine through the conserved F or W. The D gene is left open where the match is weak. A clone size is listed for some rows: how often the clone was seen (once, few, many), or a class if it is expanded.

abundance: NA
d_gene: TRBD1
v_gene: TRBV4-1
j_gene: TRBJ2-2
CDR3nt: TGCGCCAGCAGCCGGGACAGGAACACCGGGGAGCTGTTTTTT
CDR3aa: CASSRDRNTGELFF

abundance: NA
d_gene: TRBD1
v_gene: TRBV5-6
j_gene: TRBJ1-1
CDR3nt: TGTGCCAGCAGCTCGGACAGGGGCCCTGAAGCTTTCTTT
CDR3aa: CASSSDRGPEAFF

abundance: NA
d_gene: NA
v_gene: TRBV6-5
j_gene: TRBJ2-1
CDR3nt: TGTGCCAGCAACTCCCGATACAATGAGCAGTTCTTC
CDR3aa: CASNSRYNEQFF

abundance: NA
d_gene: TRBD1
v_gene: TRBV7-9
j_gene: TRBJ2-1
CDR3nt: TGTGCCAGCAGCTTAGTAGCCAGGGGGTGGAGTGAGCAGTTCTTC
CDR3aa: CASSLVARGWSEQFF

abundance: NA
d_gene: NA
v_gene: TRBV12-1
j_gene: TRBJ2-7
CDR3nt: TGTGCCAGCAGCTTTGCTAGCGGGGGGTTCCCCAGCGAGCAGTACTTC
CDR3aa: CASSFASGGFPSEQYF

abundance: NA
d_gene: NA
v_gene: TRBV6-5
j_gene: TRBJ2-3
CDR3nt: TGTGCCAGCAGGGTAGTGGATACGCAGTATTTT
CDR3aa: CASRVVDTQYF

abundance: NA
d_gene: NA
v_gene: TRBV6-5
j_gene: TRBJ1-1
CDR3nt: TGTGCCAGCAGTTACTCGGCCAGGGGAACTGAAGCTTTCTTT
CDR3aa: CASSYSARGTEAFF

abundance: NA
d_gene: TRBD1
v_gene: TRBV4-1
j_gene: TRBJ1-1
CDR3nt: TGCGCCAGCAGCCAAGATTTGGGAGTACAGGGGGAAACTGAAGCTTTCTTT
CDR3aa: CASSQDLGVQGETEAFF

abundance: NA
d_gene: NA
v_gene: TRBV19
j_gene: TRBJ2-7
CDR3nt: TGTGCCAGTAGTATAGATCAGGGAACAGACCCCTACGAGCAGTACTTC
CDR3aa: CASSIDQGTDPYEQYF

abundance: NA
d_gene: NA
v_gene: TRBV2
j_gene: TRBJ2-1
CDR3nt: TGTGCCAGCAGTGATGGCGGGGGACACGACAATGAGCAGTTCTTC
CDR3aa: CASSDGGGHDNEQFF

abundance: few
d_gene: NA
v_gene: TRBV3-1/TRBV3-2
j_gene: TRBJ2-5
CDR3nt: TGTGCCAGCAGGGAGAAAGAGACCCAGTACTTC
CDR3aa: CASREKETQYF

abundance: NA
d_gene: TRBD1
v_gene: TRBV5-8
j_gene: TRBJ2-4
CDR3nt: TGTGCCAGCAGCTCGGGACAGCTAGCCAAAAACATTCAGTACTTC
CDR3aa: CASSSGQLAKNIQYF

abundance: NA
d_gene: NA
v_gene: TRBV5-6
j_gene: TRBJ2-7
CDR3nt: TGTGCCAGCAGCCGGGGGACAGTCTACGAGCAGTACTTC
CDR3aa: CASSRGTVYEQYF

abundance: NA
d_gene: NA
v_gene: TRBV6-5
j_gene: TRBJ1-1
CDR3nt: TGTGCCCTATCGGGTCGGCGAGCTTTCTTT
CDR3aa: CALSGRRAFF

abundance: NA
d_gene: NA
v_gene: TRBV3-1/TRBV3-2
j_gene: TRBJ2-5
CDR3nt: TGTGCCAGCAGCCAAGGGCAGACACCGGGGAAAGAGACCCAGTACTTC
CDR3aa: CASSQGQTPGKETQYF

abundance: NA
d_gene: NA
v_gene: TRBV5-4
j_gene: TRBJ1-4
CDR3nt: TGTGCCAGCAGCCAGGTGGGGCTCGGGGAGGCTGAAAAACTGTTTTTT
CDR3aa: CASSQVGLGEAEKLFF

abundance: NA
d_gene: NA
v_gene: TRBV5-1
j_gene: TRBJ2-1
CDR3nt: TGCGCCAGCAAAACCCGAGAAGGGGTAAGGGAGCAGTTCTTC
CDR3aa: CASKTREGVREQFF

abundance: NA
d_gene: TRBD1
v_gene: TRBV6-5
j_gene: TRBJ1-1
CDR3nt: TGTGCCAGCAGAACTCTGACAGGGGAAGCTTTCTTT
CDR3aa: CASRTLTGEAFF

abundance: NA
d_gene: TRBD1
v_gene: TRBV19
j_gene: TRBJ1-3
CDR3nt: TGTGCCAGTAGTAAGGGGGCCTACTACTCTGGAAACACCATATATTTT
CDR3aa: CASSKGAYYSGNTIYF

abundance: NA
d_gene: NA
v_gene: TRBV6-5
j_gene: TRBJ2-3
CDR3nt: TGTGCCAGCAGTCCCCCCGGCGGGAGCACAGATACGCAGTATTTT
CDR3aa: CASSPPGGSTDTQYF

abundance: NA
d_gene: NA
v_gene: TRBV19
j_gene: TRBJ1-2
CDR3nt: TGTGCCAGTAGTATCTTTTCAGGGGATGGCTACACCTTC
CDR3aa: CASSIFSGDGYTF

abundance: NA
d_gene: TRBD1
v_gene: TRBV7-9
j_gene: TRBJ2-5
CDR3nt: TGTGCCAGCAGCCTCTCGACAGGGGCCTTCCAAGAGACCCAGTACTTC
CDR3aa: CASSLSTGAFQETQYF

abundance: NA
d_gene: NA
v_gene: TRBV11-2
j_gene: TRBJ1-1
CDR3nt: TGTGCCAGCAGCCGGGATTCCAACACTGAAGCTTTCTTT
CDR3aa: CASSRDSNTEAFF

abundance: NA
d_gene: NA
v_gene: TRBV9
j_gene: TRBJ2-1
CDR3nt: TGTGCCAGCAGCGTGGTGAGTGGTGTGTACAATGAGCAGTTCTTC
CDR3aa: CASSVVSGVYNEQFF

abundance: NA
d_gene: NA
v_gene: TRBV7-9
j_gene: TRBJ1-2
CDR3nt: TGTGCCAGCAGCTTACTTCAAGCGATCTATGGCTACACCTTC
CDR3aa: CASSLLQAIYGYTF

abundance: NA
d_gene: TRBD2
v_gene: TRBV9
j_gene: TRBJ2-7
CDR3nt: TGTGCCAGCAGCGTCCGTAGCGGGCCCTCCTACGAGCAGTACTTC
CDR3aa: CASSVRSGPSYEQYF

abundance: NA
d_gene: NA
v_gene: TRBV9
j_gene: TRBJ2-1
CDR3nt: TGTGCCAGCAGCGTAGGGGGCGGACAGAACTACAATGAGCAGTTCTTC
CDR3aa: CASSVGGGQNYNEQFF

abundance: once
d_gene: NA
v_gene: TRBV28
j_gene: TRBJ1-4
CDR3nt: TGTGCCAGCAGTTTTACCCAGACAGGTTCGGGGTTTGGTGAAAAACTGTTTTTT
CDR3aa: CASSFTQTGSGFGEKLFF

abundance: once
d_gene: NA
v_gene: TRBV5-1
j_gene: TRBJ2-1
CDR3nt: TGCGCCAGCAGCGAACAAAATGAGCAGTTCTTC
CDR3aa: CASSEQNEQFF

abundance: NA
d_gene: TRBD1
v_gene: TRBV11-2
j_gene: TRBJ2-1
CDR3nt: TGTGCCAGCAGCCCCGTCGGACAGGGTGGTGAGCAGTTCTTC
CDR3aa: CASSPVGQGGEQFF

abundance: few
d_gene: TRBD1
v_gene: TRBV12-5
j_gene: TRBJ2-2
CDR3nt: TGTGCTAGTGGTTTGCCCTCGACAGGGGTTATCACCGGGGAGCTGTTTTTT
CDR3aa: CASGLPSTGVITGELFF

abundance: NA
d_gene: TRBD1
v_gene: TRBV19
j_gene: TRBJ2-7
CDR3nt: TGTGCCAGTAGTAACAGGGGTGCGGACGAGCAGTACTTC
CDR3aa: CASSNRGADEQYF

abundance: NA
d_gene: NA
v_gene: TRBV27
j_gene: TRBJ2-1
CDR3nt: TGTGCCAGCAGTTTACAGGGTCACTCCTACAATGAGCAGTTCTTC
CDR3aa: CASSLQGHSYNEQFF

abundance: NA
d_gene: NA
v_gene: TRBV19
j_gene: TRBJ1-3
CDR3nt: TGTGCCAGTAGAAGACAAGGACACCCGTTTTCTGGAAACACCATATATTTT
CDR3aa: CASRRQGHPFSGNTIYF

abundance: NA
d_gene: NA
v_gene: TRBV14
j_gene: TRBJ2-7
CDR3nt: TGTGCCAGCAGCAAAGATGAGGGTTACGAGCAGTACTTC
CDR3aa: CASSKDEGYEQYF

abundance: NA
d_gene: NA
v_gene: TRBV19
j_gene: TRBJ1-3
CDR3nt: TGTGCCAGTAGTATACTGAGCTCTGGAAACACCATATATTTT
CDR3aa: CASSILSSGNTIYF

abundance: NA
d_gene: TRBD2
v_gene: TRBV6-5
j_gene: TRBJ2-3
CDR3nt: TGTGCCAGCAGGCGGGAGGGAGGGGATACGCAGTATTTT
CDR3aa: CASRREGGDTQYF

abundance: NA
d_gene: NA
v_gene: TRBV9
j_gene: TRBJ1-1
CDR3nt: TGTGCCAGCAGCGGCGTCCCGAACACTGAAGCTTTCTTT
CDR3aa: CASSGVPNTEAFF

abundance: NA
d_gene: NA
v_gene: TRBV6-5
j_gene: TRBJ2-2
CDR3nt: TGTGCCAGCAGTATAGGACAAACCGGGGAGCTGTTTTTT
CDR3aa: CASSIGQTGELFF

abundance: NA
d_gene: NA
v_gene: TRBV29-1
j_gene: TRBJ1-1
CDR3nt: TGCAGCGTCCCAACAGGGAACACTGAAGCTTTCTTT
CDR3aa: CSVPTGNTEAFF

abundance: NA
d_gene: TRBD1
v_gene: TRBV7-8
j_gene: TRBJ2-2
CDR3nt: TGTGCCACCCGGTGGACAGGGGGTTTACAGAACACCGGGGAGCTGTTTTTT
CDR3aa: CATRWTGGLQNTGELFF

abundance: NA
d_gene: NA
v_gene: TRBV10-3
j_gene: TRBJ2-2
CDR3nt: TGTGCCATCAGTGACAGGGATACCGGGGAGCTGTTTTTT
CDR3aa: CAISDRDTGELFF

abundance: NA
d_gene: NA
v_gene: TRBV7-9
j_gene: TRBJ2-1
CDR3nt: TGTGCCAGCAGCTTAGTAACCTGGGGTGGGCGGGTCAATGAGCAGTTCTTC
CDR3aa: CASSLVTWGGRVNEQFF